This entry is about one T cell receptor beta chain. This clone appeared a single time. Its cognate antigen has yet to be identified. Within one base of it there is no much larger clone, and no base qualities were kept. The library was obtained by the immunoSEQ multiplex PCR assay. A mixture of 60 forward primers for TCR Vbeta segments and 13 reverse primers for TCR Jbeta segments was used in the multiplex PCR. Amplification of the CDR3 region of rearranged TCR beta genes was performed with a multiplex PCR assay on genomic DNA. Amplified TCR beta libraries were sequenced as 87-base-pair reads on the Illumina HiSeq System. The paper's data handling went like this. Across the 600 to 700 repertoires, a later analysis counted 80 million or so unique TCR beta chains, roughly 11 million of which were shared by at least two donors. To remove PCR and sequencing errors, raw reads were error-corrected and collapsed into unique sequences using a nearest-neighbor algorithm that merged closely related sequences. V, D and J gene segments were assigned by aligning CDR3 sequences to IMGT reference sequences. For a sequence to be retained, a match of at least six nucleotides was required to both a V gene segment and a J gene segment. Rearrangements were classified as productive when the CDR3 lacked stop codons and remained in frame with V and J, and all other rearrangements were classified as non-productive. CDR3 was defined according to IMGT convention as the region running from the second conserved V-encoded cysteine to the conserved J-encoded phenylalanine. Sequences without an unambiguous match to a single V gene segment were excluded from the earlier analysis of 587 of the donors. In an earlier analysis of approximately 590 of the donors, a V segment was called functional when productive rearrangements were above 56.7%, and segregating when the standard deviation between donors exceeded 5%. A statistical classification framework was developed to diagnose cytomegalovirus status using the catalog of TCR beta chain sequences. A later analysis assigned V and J genes by comparing TCR nucleotide sequences with IMGT/GENE-DB human TR gene sequences. Using the TCRdist pipeline, a later analysis assigned CDR3 sequences along with most-parsimonious VDJ recombination scenarios. A later analysis defined each TCR beta chain by its CDR3 amino acid sequence plus V-gene family, and excluded reads lacking a unique V-gene family. To address suspected cross-contamination and a sequencing artifact, a later analysis removed some 620 highly shared, low-generation-probability nucleotide sequences. In a later analysis, a clonal expansion index for each public chain was calculated from normalized within-repertoire ranks of inferred template counts. A later analysis computed generation probabilities with a VDJ recombination model fitted to out-of-frame rearrangements, and checked the results against IGoR. In a later analysis, TCR-TCR, TCR-HLA and TCR-CMV co-occurrence was scored with hypergeometric tests, and a repertoire-size bias correction was applied to TCR pairs. To estimate false discovery rates, a later analysis permuted the HLA or CMV assignments 20 times. A later analysis grouped co-occurring TCRs with DBSCAN, adding TCRdist sequence similarity when clustering within HLA-allele-positive subsets. Co-occurrence clustering excluded repertoires with fewer than 30,000 or more than 120,000 public chains, plus five with anomalous nucleotide sharing. Here the immuneACCESS table is served through TCRdb, limited to in-frame sequences with V and J called. Missing clones are a known gap in these copies; in checked studies unresolved V genes cover under half, and the rest lacks a known reason. V and J calls and clone size are those listed in that table; D and trimming were worked out from the DNA. The sample table records some 190,000 clones; over 70% of these occur just once. The ten largest clones represent over 1% of the sample.

The data are from a study of cytomegalovirus exposure and HLA in healthy donors (TCRdb year 2017). Regarding the research as a whole: According to an earlier analysis of around 600 of the donors, 150 million to 200 million T cells yielded over 90 million unique TCR beta sequences and around 280 Gb of sequence data. Every repertoire in the discovery cohort had been generated on one and the same sequencing platform. Donor age, sex, ethnicity and CMV serostatus were compiled alongside the repertoire data. In an earlier analysis of a few hundred of the donors, high-throughput TCR beta sequencing was used to judge whether each TCR beta V gene segment behaved as functional or pseudogenic. The study aimed to test whether cataloging public T cell receptors could reveal signatures of past pathogen exposure. To predict cytomegalovirus infection status, the study brought together high-throughput TCR immunosequencing, statistical association of individual TCRs with disease status, and machine learning. Four to six DR-DQ haplotypes were handled as single units for association and clustering, since linkage in the cohort was strong. Rather than drawing on any new phenotypic data, the later analysis identified candidate immune exposures from TCR beta sequences and the way those sequences occurred across donors. Using immunosequencing, the study profiled T cell repertoires from 500 to 800 subjects and related those repertoires to cytomegalovirus serostatus. The genetic ancestry cluster associated with self-reported Caucasian donors included 70% to 85% of the approximately 430 genotyped donors. A later analysis re-analyzed previously published TCR beta repertoires from approximately 670 donors and added high-resolution HLA genotyping to study TCR occurrence patterns. Among 300 to 500 genotyped donors of the cohort, an average of roughly 230,000 unique TCR beta nucleotide sequences was sequenced per donor, of which approximately 18% were non-productive. Typing coverage varied by locus: roughly 620-630 donors for A, B, C, DRB1 and DQB1; about 520 for DQA1; some 610 for DPA1; under 490 for DPB1. Genome-wide SNP genotypes for about three fifths of the 666 donors were used in a later genetic analysis, which treated that subset as a discovery cohort. Both class I and class II loci were covered by HLA typing, at four-digit resolution. An early release covering roughly 640 HLA-typed donors comprised 250 to 350 gigabases of sequencing data and around 80 million unique TCR sequences. A separate validation cohort of roughly 130 different subjects was used in addition to the approximately 670-subject first cohort.

In total, 666 healthy bone marrow donors made up the cohort. Cohort members were all nominally healthy when sampled, although unrecorded immune exposures were likely present. The donor tested CMV seronegative, placing the donor among the 350 or so seronegative members of the cohort. Every donor gave a peripheral blood sample, and the peripheral blood mononuclear cells from that sample were used for TCR beta sequencing. Genomic DNA extraction from the blood cell samples was performed with the Qiagen DNeasy Blood Extraction Kit. The CDR3 runs 15 residues from the cysteine to the phenylalanine. The sequence is cut down to CDR3 DNA, 45 bases in frame from base 1. The germline V gene supplies CDR1 SGHTA and CDR2 FQGNSA. After removal of 8 bases from V and 4 bases from J, the junction retains 10 bases not matched to a gene. What the work shows at the level of the full study, not this receptor alone: Some IMGT-functional V segments, including TRBV6-2 and TRBV6-3, could not be told apart with the 87-base-pair reads, so those segments were excluded. Roughly uniform sequencing depth across donors was assumed in presence/absence analyses, although this assumption may not hold. Correlated functional status among segregating V segments might reflect linkage disequilibrium, but an unknown experimental factor could not be ruled out. The classifier was reported to diagnose cytomegalovirus status with high specificity and sensitivity in both the original and validation cohorts. Most CMV-associated TCR beta chains appeared to be HLA-restricted in a later analysis, and the HLA associations seemed to be driven largely by CMV exposure. Over 15 rarely observed V segments, including chromosome 9 orphons, were excluded from the earlier analysis of some 590 of the donors because counts were too low. The cohort was sequenced for TCR beta chains only, and without alpha or paired-chain data the features that could be detected were limited. A total of 150 or so TCR beta chains were listed by the study as associated with cytomegalovirus. Compared with equally common non-associated chains, HLA-associated TCR beta chains in a later analysis were more clonally expanded and had lower generation probabilities. In a later analysis, the rate of TCR association differed among HLA loci, with DRB1 alleles having the most associated TCRs and HLA-C alleles having the fewest. CMV serostatus was the only immune exposure information available for the cohort. A later genetic analysis associated a missense DCLRE1C variant with V-gene and J-gene trimming of TCR beta chains, and an independent cohort replicated the association. A cluster of highly shared sequence variants was judged likely to represent a technical artifact of the sequencing pipeline. Specific HLA alleles were associated with roughly 16,000 TCR beta sequences at a false discovery rate of 0.05 in a later analysis. HLA typing was unavailable for some donors at each locus, so association tests used only the typed subset. A later analysis reported that several top co-occurrence clusters appeared linked to parvovirus B19, influenza, CMV and Epstein-Barr virus. A few of the identified cytomegalovirus-associated TCR beta chains were confirmed in vitro to be specific for cytomegalovirus antigens. According to the authors, the approach could potentially be generalized to other disease states and immunological phenotypes. According to a later genetic analysis, donors in an Asian-associated ancestry cluster had fewer N-insertions in productive TCRs than the approximately 690-donor mean. An earlier analysis of approximately 570 of the donors showed that most TCR beta V segments appeared in productive rearrangements either about 87% or about 30% of the time, which broadly matched IMGT annotations. Across donors, most TCR sequences were observed very rarely, whereas some public TCRs were present in many individuals. A further reported finding was that TCR beta sequences accurately predicted the HLA-A and HLA-B alleles for most subjects in the first cohort. Assigning TCR associations to individual alleles was difficult when HLA alleles, especially DR and DQ, strongly co-occurred.

The rearranged segments are TRBV7-2 and TRBJ2-1, and 8 bases in between align with TRBD2. The sample taken for sequencing was PBMCs. The TCR comes from a man aged 25 to 45 in good health and CMV-seronegative. CDR3 loop: CASSGGGPLYNEQFF. The DNA is TGTGCCAGCTCCGGGGGGGGCCCACTTTACAATGAGCAGTTCTTC.